This T cell receptor (beta chain) stems from a study of radiotherapy plus CTLA-4 blockade in lung cancer. Method: immunoSEQ multiplex PCR; TCRdb's copy keeps in-frame clones and lacks some. The table lists 35,000 to 45,000 clones, over 60% of them singletons, with 20% to 30% in the top ten. CDR3 size: 16 residues. J was trimmed by 4 bases and V by 0 bases; bases with no gene match: 7. The germline V gene has CDR1 SGHNT and CDR2 YYREEE (reference sequence). The genes are TRBV5-4 and TRBJ2-1, with TRBD1 identical over 7 bases. The TCR comes from a human donor with non-small cell lung cancer who had a partial response to radiotherapy plus ipilimumab. This specimen was peripheral blood, taken from a patient treated with radiotherapy plus ipilimumab. CDR3 DNA: TGTGCCAGCAGCTTGGGCCGCCGGGACAGTTACAATGAGCAGTTCTTC. The encoded protein is CASSLGRRDSYNEQFF.